Below, 16 T cell receptor beta chains from the same sample are listed, as sequenced in a study of Ad26.COV2.S vaccination and SARS-CoV-2 variants (dated by TCRdb to the early 2020s). The meaning of the sample's treatment or condition label: about 20 received Ad26.COV2.S at low or high dose, single or two shots; several received placebo; per-sample allocation not given. For vaccine and placebo recipients, the sequenced repertoires came from samples collected on day 63 after the first injection. The protocol used for the library was the immunoSEQ multiplex PCR assay. TCRdb obtained this table from immuneACCESS and retained in-frame rearrangements with V and J assigned. These tables miss some clones; where compared with another copy, unresolved V genes account for less than half of the shortfall, and the remainder is unexplained. For this sample there are hundreds of thousands of clones; 88% appear just once. The biggest ten clones account for approximately 5.9% of the sample.

Sample: peripheral blood, taken in a trial of Ad26.COV2.S vaccine versus placebo. Receptors were obtained from a person aged 18 to 65 who received the Ad26.COV2.S COVID-19 vaccine or a placebo.

This clone occurred once. Within the sample, other DNA sequences also encode this same CDR3. J is TRBJ2-3 and V is TRBV9; D gene uncertain. The CDR3 is made up of 12 amino acids. Germline values: CDR1 SGDLS, CDR2 YYNGEE. V was trimmed by 3 bases and J by 0 bases, leaving 2 bases between them. The CDR3 loop reads CASSGSTDTQYF. CDR3 DNA sequence: TGTGCCAGCAGCGGTAGCACAGATACGCAGTATTTT.

DNA of the CDR3: TGTGCCAGCAGCGCTGGACAGGGTAACTATGGCTACACCTTC. Amino acid sequence: CASSAGQGNYGYTF. V gene TRBV7-8 combines with J gene TRBJ1-2; 8 nucleotides match TRBD1. Germline assignment: CDR1 SGHVS and CDR2 FQNEAQ. The trim removed 5 bases at V and 1 base at J, leaving 3 bases unmatched. The CDR3 spans 14 residues.

The chain links TRBV7-9 to TRBJ1-2; weak D call: TRBD1 (5 bases). Deletions cut 8 bases from V and 2 bases from J, with 18 bases between. The CDR3 sequence is 15 residues long. The V gene's germline CDR1 is SEHNR and CDR2 FQNEAQ (reference sequence). The DNA for the CDR3 is TGTGCCAGCGACGCTTCGGCAGGGAACAACTATGGCTACACCTTC. Translated: CASDASAGNNYGYTF.

The V and J genes are TRBV7-2 and TRBJ1-1; 7 nucleotides agree with TRBD1. The trim removed 3 bases at V and 10 bases at J, leaving 14 bases unmatched. The CDR3 is 15 residues long. Germline-derived CDR1 and CDR2 are SGHTA and FQGNSA. The CDR3 loop reads CASSFKSLGGLPAFF. The DNA of the CDR3 is TGTGCCAGCAGCTTTAAAAGCCTAGGGGGCCTCCCAGCTTTCTTT. Based on the CDR3 plus reference TRBV7-2 and TRBJ1-1, the full variable domain is GAGVSQSPSNKVTEKGKDVELRCDPISGHTALYWYRQSLGQGLEFLIYFQGNSAPDKSGLPSDRFSAERTGGSVSTLTIQRTQQEDSAVYLCASSFKSLGGLPAFFGQGTRLTVV.

This clone was seen a few times. This chain uses TRBV7-3 with TRBJ2-2, with TRBD1 identical over 8 bases. J was trimmed by 1 base and V by 4 bases; bases with no gene match: 5. CDR3 length: 16 amino acids. Germline assignment: CDR1 SGHTA and CDR2 FQGTGA. The DNA for the CDR3 is TGTGCCAGCAGCTCCGGACAGGGCAGGAACACCGGGGAGCTGTTTTTT. Its protein is CASSSGQGRNTGELFF.

The chain uses TRBV19 and TRBJ1-2; D is uncertain. This CDR3 is built from 17 residues. The germline CDR1 and CDR2 sequences are LNHDA and SQIVND (reference sequence). V was cut by 5 bases and J by 2 bases, with 21 bases left in between. For the CDR3, the DNA is TGTGCCAGTAGTGGTTTGGAGCCCACAAACCCGAACTATGGCTACACCTTC. This encodes CASSGLEPTNPNYGYTF.

In its sample, this clone was seen once. J is TRBJ1-2 and V is TRBV27; possibly TRBD1 for D (6 bases). The CDR3 spans 17 residues. Trimming removed 1 base from V and 2 bases from J, with 17 bases in between. Germline CDR1 and CDR2: MNHEY and SMNVEV (reference sequence). This chain's CDR3 is CASSLFPSGGGNYGYTF. DNA of the CDR3: TGTGCCAGCAGTTTATTTCCCTCCGGAGGGGGAAACTATGGCTACACCTTC.

The rearrangement uses TRBV12-3 or TRBV12-4 and TRBJ2-1; D remains ambiguous. The V end lost 8 bases, the J end lost 8 bases, and 13 bases lay between the germline ends. The CDR3 length is 12 residues. The CDR3 loop reads CASSSGVYEQFF. CDR3 sequence (DNA): TGTGCCAGCTCGTCCGGCGTGTATGAGCAGTTCTTC.

J is TRBJ2-5 and V is TRBV18, with D perhaps matching TRBD1 (5 bases). This CDR3 comprises 15 residues. The ends were cut back, 1 base at V and 0 bases at J, with 9 bases in the middle. The germline V gene has CDR1 KGHSH and CDR2 LQKENI. In DNA form, the CDR3 reads TGTGCCAGCTCACCACTAAGACAGTACCAAGAGACCCAGTACTTC. Protein product: CASSPLRQYQETQYF.

The table lists this clone with a few counts. The chain carries TRBV5-6 and TRBJ1-3, with D unresolved. This CDR3 region has 12 residues. The germline gives CDR1 SGHDT, CDR2 YYEEEE. Trimming removed 1 base at V and 4 bases at J, with 3 bases between. The chain's CDR3 is CASSLLGNTIYF. In DNA form, the CDR3 reads TGTGCCAGCAGCTTGTTGGGAAACACCATATATTTT.

This chain uses TRBV28 with TRBJ1-2; no clear D gene. This CDR3 comprises 16 residues. Germline lookup yields CDR1 MDHEN and CDR2 SYDVKM. The V gene lost 5 bases and the J gene lost 5 bases, with 21 bases spanning the gap. The CDR3 coding sequence is TGTGCCAGCAGTGAAACGAACGCAAATCTATTATATGGCTACACCTTC. This encodes CASSETNANLLYGYTF.

The chain recombines TRBV6-5 with TRBJ1-4, with D tentatively TRBD1 (5 bases). Trimming took off 6 bases at V and 4 bases at J, with 15 bases between the two ends. Looked up from germline, CDR1 is MNHEY and CDR2 is SVGAGI. The CDR3 is 15 amino acids. In DNA, the CDR3 is TGTGCCAGCAGAAGACGGGGCGGGTATAATGAAAAACTGTTTTTT. Protein sequence: CASRRRGGYNEKLFF.

V is TRBV5-5 and J is TRBJ2-2; TRBD1 or TRBD2 may be the D gene (5 bases each). V gave up 0 bases and J gave up 6 bases, with 12 bases separating them. Germline CDR1 is SGHKS and CDR2 is YYEKEE (reference sequence). The CDR3 covers 15 residues. The CDR3 protein is CASSLGQEGPGELFF. As DNA, the CDR3 is TGTGCCAGCAGCTTGGGGCAAGAGGGACCCGGGGAGCTGTTTTTT.

V gene TRBV5-3 combines with J gene TRBJ1-1; weak D call: TRBD1 (5 bases). TRBV5-3 is filed as an ORF, its function uncertain. V was clipped by 10 bases and J by 0 bases, with 16 bases between them. The CDR3 extends over 14 amino acids. CDR3 amino acids: CALKIWGMNTEAFF. The CDR3 DNA sequence: TGTGCCTTAAAAATCTGGGGGATGAACACTGAAGCTTTCTTT.

The rearrangement links TRBV5-6 to TRBJ2-5; 10 nucleotides agree with TRBD2. Germline V gene sequence: CDR1 SGHDT, CDR2 YYEEEE. The V gene end was trimmed by 1 base and the J gene end by 2 bases; junction bases not matched to a gene: 2. The CDR3 sequence is 15 residues long. CDR3 sequence reads: CASSLLAGGQETQYF. CDR3 nucleotide sequence: TGTGCCAGCAGCTTGTTAGCGGGGGGTCAAGAGACCCAGTACTTC. Full variable domain (rest looked up from reference TRBV5-6 and TRBJ2-5): DAGVTQSPTHLIKTRGQQVTLRCSPKSGHDTVSWYQQALGQGPQFIFQYYEEEERQRGNFPDRFSGHQFPNYSSELNVNALLLGDSALYLCASSLLAGGQETQYFGPGTRLLVL.

This rearrangement joins TRBV28 to TRBJ2-4; weak D call: TRBD2 (6 bases). The CDR3 is made up of 15 amino acids. Trimming pared 8 bases from V and 0 bases from J, leaving 14 bases between. The germline CDR1 and CDR2 sequences are MDHEN and SYDVKM. The CDR3 nucleotides are TGTGCCAGCGGCGGGGAAGTTTTAGCCAAAAACATTCAGTACTTC. It codes for CASGGEVLAKNIQYF.